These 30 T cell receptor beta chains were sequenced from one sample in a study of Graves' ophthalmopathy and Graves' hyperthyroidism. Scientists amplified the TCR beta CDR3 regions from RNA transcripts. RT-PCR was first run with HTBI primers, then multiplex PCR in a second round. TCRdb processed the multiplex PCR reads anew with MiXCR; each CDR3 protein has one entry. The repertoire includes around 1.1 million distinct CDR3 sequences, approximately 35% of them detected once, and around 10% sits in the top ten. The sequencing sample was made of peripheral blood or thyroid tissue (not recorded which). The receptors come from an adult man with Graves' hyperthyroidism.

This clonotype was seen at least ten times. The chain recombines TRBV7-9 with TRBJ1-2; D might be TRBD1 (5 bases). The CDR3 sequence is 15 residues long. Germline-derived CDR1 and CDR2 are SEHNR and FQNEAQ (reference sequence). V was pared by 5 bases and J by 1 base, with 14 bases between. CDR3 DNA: TGTGCCAGCAGCCCCTGGGACCGTATTAACTATGGCTACACCTTC. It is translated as CASSPWDRINYGYTF.

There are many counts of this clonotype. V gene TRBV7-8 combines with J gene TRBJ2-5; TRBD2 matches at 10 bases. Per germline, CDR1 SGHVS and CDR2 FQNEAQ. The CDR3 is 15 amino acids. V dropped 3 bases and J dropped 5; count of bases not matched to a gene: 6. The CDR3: CASSFGTSEGETQYF. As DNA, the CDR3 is TGTGCCAGCAGCTTCGGGACTAGCGAAGGGGAGACCCAGTACTTC.

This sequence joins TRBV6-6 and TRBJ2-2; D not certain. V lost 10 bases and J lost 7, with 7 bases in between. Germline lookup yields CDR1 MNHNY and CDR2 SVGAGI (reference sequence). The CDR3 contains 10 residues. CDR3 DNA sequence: TGTGCCACCTCCTTCGGGGAGCTGTTTTTT. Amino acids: CATSFGELFF.

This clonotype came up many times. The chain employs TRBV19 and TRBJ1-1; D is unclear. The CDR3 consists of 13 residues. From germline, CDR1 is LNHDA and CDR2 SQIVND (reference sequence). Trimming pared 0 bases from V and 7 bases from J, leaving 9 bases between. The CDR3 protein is CASSIDLGIEAFF. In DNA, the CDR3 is TGTGCCAGTAGTATAGATCTGGGGATTGAAGCTTTCTTT.

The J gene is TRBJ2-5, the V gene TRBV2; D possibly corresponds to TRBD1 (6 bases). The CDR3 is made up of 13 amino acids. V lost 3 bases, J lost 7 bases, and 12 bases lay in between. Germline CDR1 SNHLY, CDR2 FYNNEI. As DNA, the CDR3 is TGTGCCAGCAGTGAGGGGCAGGGGTGGACCCAGTACTTC. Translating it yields CASSEGQGWTQYF.

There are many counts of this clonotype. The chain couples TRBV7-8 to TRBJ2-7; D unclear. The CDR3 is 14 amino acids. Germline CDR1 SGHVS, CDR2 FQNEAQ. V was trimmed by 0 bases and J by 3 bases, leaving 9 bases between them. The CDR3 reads CASSLALAGYEQYF. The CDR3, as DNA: TGTGCCAGCAGCTTAGCCCTCGCAGGCTACGAGCAGTACTTC.

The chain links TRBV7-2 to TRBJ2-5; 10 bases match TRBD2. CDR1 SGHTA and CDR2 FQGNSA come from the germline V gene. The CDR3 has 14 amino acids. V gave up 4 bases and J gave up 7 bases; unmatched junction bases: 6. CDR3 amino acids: CASSSGLAEGTQYF. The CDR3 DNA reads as TGTGCCAGCAGCTCCGGACTAGCGGAGGGGACCCAGTACTTC.

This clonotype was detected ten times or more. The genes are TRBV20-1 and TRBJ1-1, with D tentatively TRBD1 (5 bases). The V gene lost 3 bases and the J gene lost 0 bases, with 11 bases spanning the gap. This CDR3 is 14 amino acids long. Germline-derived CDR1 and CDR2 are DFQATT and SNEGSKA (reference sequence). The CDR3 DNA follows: TGCAGTGCTAGTCACCGGGGCTTGAACACTGAAGCTTTCTTT. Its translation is CSASHRGLNTEAFF.

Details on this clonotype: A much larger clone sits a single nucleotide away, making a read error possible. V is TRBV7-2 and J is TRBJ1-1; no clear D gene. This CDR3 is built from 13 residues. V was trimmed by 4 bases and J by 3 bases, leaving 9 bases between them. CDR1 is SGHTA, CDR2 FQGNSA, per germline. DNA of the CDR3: TGTGCCAGCAGCTATACAAAAGACACTGAAGCTTTCTTT. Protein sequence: CASSYTKDTEAFF.

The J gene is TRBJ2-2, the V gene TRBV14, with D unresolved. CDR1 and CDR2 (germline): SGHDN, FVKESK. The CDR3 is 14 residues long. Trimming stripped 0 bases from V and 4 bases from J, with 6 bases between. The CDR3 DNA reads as TGTGCCAGCAGCCAAGATTTCGGCACCGGGGAGCTGTTTTTT. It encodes CASSQDFGTGELFF. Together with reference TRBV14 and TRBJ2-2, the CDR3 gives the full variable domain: EAGVTQFPSHSVIEKGQTVTLRCDPISGHDNLYWYRRVMGKEIKFLLHFVKESKQDESGMPNNRFLAERTGGTYSTLKVQPAELEDSGVYFCASSQDFGTGELFFGEGSRLTVL.

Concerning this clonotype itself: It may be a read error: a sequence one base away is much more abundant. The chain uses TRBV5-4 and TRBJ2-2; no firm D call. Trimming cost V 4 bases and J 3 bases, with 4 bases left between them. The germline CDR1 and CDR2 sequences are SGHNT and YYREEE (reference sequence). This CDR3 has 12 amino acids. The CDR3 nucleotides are TGTGCCAGCAGCAAAGACACCGGGGAGCTGTTTTTT. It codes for CASSKDTGELFF.

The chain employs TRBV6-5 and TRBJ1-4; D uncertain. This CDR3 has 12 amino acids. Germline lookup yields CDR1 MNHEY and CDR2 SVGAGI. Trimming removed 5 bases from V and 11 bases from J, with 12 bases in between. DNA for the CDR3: TGTGCCAGCAGTGAAGAGCTGCGTAAACTGTTTTTT. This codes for CASSEELRKLFF.

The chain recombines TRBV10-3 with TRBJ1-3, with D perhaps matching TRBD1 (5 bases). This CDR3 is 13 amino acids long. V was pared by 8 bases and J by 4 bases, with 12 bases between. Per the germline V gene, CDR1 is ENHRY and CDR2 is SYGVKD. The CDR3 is CAIGGSAGNTIYF. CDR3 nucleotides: TGTGCCATCGGGGGGTCCGCCGGAAACACCATATATTTT.

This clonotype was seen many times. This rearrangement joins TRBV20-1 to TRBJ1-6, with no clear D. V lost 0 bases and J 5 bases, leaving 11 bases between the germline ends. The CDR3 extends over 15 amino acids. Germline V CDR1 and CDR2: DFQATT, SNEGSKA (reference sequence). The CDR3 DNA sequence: TGCAGTGCTAGAGATGGGCGAAGGAATAATTCACCCCTCCACTTT. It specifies CSARDGRRNNSPLHF.

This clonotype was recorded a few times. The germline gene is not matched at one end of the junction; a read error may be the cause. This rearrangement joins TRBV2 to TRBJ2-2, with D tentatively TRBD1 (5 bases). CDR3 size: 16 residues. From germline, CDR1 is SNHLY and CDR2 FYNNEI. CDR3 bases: TGTGCCAGCAGGGAAGGGAACAGGCGGAACACCGGGGAGCTGTTTTTT. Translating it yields CASREGNRRNTGELFF.

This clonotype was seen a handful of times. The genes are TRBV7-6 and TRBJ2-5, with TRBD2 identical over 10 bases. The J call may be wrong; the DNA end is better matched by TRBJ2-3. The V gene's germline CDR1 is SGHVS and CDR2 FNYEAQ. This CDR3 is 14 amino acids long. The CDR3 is CASSSVAGGSTQYF. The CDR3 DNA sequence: TGTGCCAGCAGCTCCGTAGCGGGAGGTAGCACGCAGTATTTT.

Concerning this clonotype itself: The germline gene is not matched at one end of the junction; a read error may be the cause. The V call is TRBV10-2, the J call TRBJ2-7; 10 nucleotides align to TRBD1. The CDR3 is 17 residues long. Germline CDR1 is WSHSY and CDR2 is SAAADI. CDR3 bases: TGTGCCAGCAGTTATCCCGTAGGGACAGGGGCCTCCTACGAGCAGTACTTC. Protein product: CASSYPVGTGASYEQYF.

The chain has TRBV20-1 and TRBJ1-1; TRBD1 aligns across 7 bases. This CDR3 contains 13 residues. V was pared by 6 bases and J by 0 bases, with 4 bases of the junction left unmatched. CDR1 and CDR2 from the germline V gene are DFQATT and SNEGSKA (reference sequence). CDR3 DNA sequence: TGCAGTGCCAGGGGGTACATGAACACTGAAGCTTTCTTT. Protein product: CSARGYMNTEAFF.

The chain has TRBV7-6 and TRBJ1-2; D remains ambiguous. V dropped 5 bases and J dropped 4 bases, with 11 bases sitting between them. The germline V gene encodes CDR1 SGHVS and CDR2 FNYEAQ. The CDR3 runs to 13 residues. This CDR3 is CASSLKGGYGYTF. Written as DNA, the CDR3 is TGTGCCAGCAGCCTAAAGGGCGGCTATGGCTACACCTTC.

CDR3 coding DNA: TGTGCCAGTAACCCGGGCAGGACTGAAGCTTTCTTT. This gives the protein CASNPGRTEAFF. The gene calls are TRBV25-1 and TRBJ1-1; D unresolved. Trimming pared 9 bases from V and 5 bases from J, leaving 13 bases between. Looked up from germline, CDR1 is MGHDK and CDR2 is SYGVNS. CDR3 length: 12 amino acids.

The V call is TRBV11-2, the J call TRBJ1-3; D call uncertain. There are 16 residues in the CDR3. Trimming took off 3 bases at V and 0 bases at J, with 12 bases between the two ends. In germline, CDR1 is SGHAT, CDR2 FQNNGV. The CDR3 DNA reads TGTGCCAGCAGCTTCGCCCGAGAAAGCTCTGGAAACACCATATATTTT. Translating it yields CASSFARESSGNTIYF.

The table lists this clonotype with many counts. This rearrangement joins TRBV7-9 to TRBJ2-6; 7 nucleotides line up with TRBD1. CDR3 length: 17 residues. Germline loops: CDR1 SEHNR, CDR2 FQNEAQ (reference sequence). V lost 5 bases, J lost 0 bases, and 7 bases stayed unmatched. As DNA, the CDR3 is TGTGCCAGCAGCCCGGAGACAGGGTCCTCTGGGGCCAACGTCCTGACTTTC. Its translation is CASSPETGSSGANVLTF.

CDR3 protein: CAISSQGAGNTEAFF. CDR3 nucleotide sequence: TGTGCCATCAGTTCCCAGGGGGCTGGGAACACTGAAGCTTTCTTT. The rearrangement links TRBV10-3 to TRBJ1-1, with 8 bases fitting TRBD1. With 5 bases clipped from V and 1 base from J, the junction kept 6 bases outside the gene matches. The CDR3 contains 15 residues. Germline V gives CDR1 ENHRY, CDR2 SYGVKD.

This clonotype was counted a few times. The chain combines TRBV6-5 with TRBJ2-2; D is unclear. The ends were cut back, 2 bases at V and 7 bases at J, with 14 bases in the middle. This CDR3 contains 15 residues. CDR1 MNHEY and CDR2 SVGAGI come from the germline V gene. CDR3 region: CASSYDFGQYGELFF. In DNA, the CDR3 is TGTGCCAGCAGTTACGACTTCGGGCAGTACGGGGAGCTGTTTTTT.

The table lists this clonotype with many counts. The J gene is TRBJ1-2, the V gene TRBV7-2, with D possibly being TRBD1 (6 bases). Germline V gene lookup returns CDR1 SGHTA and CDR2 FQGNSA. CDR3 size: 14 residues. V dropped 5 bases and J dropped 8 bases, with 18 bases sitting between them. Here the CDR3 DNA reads TGTGCCAGCAGCCCGGGGGGGCGGAATCTCGGCTACACCTTC. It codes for CASSPGGRNLGYTF.

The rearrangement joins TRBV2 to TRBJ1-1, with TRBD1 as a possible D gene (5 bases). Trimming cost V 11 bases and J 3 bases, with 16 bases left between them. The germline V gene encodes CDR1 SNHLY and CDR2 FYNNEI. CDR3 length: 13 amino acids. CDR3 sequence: CASLRQGDTEAFF. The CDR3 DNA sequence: TGTGCCTCCCTCCGGCAGGGCGACACTGAAGCTTTCTTT.

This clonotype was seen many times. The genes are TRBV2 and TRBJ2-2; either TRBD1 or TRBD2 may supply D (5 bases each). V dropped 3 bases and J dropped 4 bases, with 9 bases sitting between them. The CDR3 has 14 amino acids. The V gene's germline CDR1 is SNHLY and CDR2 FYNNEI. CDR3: CASSEGPSTGELFF. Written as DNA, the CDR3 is TGTGCCAGCAGTGAGGGACCGAGCACCGGGGAGCTGTTTTTT.

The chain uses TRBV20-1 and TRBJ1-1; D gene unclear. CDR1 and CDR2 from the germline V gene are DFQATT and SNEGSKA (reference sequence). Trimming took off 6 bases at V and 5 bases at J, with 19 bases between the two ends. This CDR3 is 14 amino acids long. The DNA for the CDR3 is TGCAGTGCCAGCAGTGATAGGGCTAAAACTGAAGCTTTCTTT. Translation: CSASSDRAKTEAFF.

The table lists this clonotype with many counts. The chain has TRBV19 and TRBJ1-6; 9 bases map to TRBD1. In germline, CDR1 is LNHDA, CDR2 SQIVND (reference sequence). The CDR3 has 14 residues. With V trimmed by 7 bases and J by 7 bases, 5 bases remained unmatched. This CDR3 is CASKRQGENSPLHF. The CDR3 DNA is TGTGCCAGTAAGCGACAGGGGGAAAATTCACCCCTCCACTTT.

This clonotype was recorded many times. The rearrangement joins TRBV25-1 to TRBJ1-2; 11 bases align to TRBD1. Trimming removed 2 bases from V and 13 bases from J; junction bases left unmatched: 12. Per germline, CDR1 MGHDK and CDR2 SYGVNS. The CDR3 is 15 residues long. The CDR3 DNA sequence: TGTGCCAGCAGTGAAACACCGTCGGGACAGGGGGTTCTCACCTTC. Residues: CASSETPSGQGVLTF.